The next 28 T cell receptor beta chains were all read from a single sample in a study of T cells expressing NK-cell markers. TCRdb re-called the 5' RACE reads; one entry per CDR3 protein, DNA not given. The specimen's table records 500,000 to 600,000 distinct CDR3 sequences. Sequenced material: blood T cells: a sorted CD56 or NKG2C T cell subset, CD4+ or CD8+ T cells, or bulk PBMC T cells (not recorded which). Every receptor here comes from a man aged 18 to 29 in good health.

The CDR3 here is CASSLDPGTMNTEAFF. The rearrangement joins TRBV5-1 to TRBJ1-1; TCRdb calls TRBD1, which cannot be checked without DNA. This CDR3 comprises 16 residues. Germline V gene data show CDR1 as SGHRS and CDR2 as YFSETQ.

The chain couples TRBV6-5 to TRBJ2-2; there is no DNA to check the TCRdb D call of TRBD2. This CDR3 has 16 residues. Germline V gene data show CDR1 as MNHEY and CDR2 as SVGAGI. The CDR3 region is CASSPRTSGSAGELFF.

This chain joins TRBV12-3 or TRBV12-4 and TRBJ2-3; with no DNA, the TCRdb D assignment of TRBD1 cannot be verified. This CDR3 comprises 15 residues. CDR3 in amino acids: CASSGHKEGTDTQYF.

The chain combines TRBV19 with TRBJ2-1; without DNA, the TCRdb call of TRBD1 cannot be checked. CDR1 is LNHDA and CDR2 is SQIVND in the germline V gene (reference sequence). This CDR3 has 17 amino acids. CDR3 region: CASSSNSGQRGYNEQFF.

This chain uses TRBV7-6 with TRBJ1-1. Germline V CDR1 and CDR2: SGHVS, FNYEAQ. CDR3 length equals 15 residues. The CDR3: CASSLMEGMNTEAFF.

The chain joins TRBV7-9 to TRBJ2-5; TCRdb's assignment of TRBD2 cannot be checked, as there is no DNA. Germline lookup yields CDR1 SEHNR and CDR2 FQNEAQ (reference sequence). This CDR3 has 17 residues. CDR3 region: CASSLLLNTGGEETQYF.

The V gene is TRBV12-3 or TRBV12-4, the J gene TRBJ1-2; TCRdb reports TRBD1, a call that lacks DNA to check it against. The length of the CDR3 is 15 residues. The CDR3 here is CASSSPARGRNGYTF.

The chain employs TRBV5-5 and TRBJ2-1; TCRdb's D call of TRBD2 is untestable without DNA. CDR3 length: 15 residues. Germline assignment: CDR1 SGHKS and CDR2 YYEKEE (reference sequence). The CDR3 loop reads CASSASGYYYNEQFF.

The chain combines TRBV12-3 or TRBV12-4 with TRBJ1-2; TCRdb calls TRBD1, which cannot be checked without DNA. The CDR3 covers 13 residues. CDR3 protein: CASSLSEGAGYTF.

The CDR3 is CSAPRGRENNEQFF. The V call is TRBV20-1, the J call TRBJ2-1; TCRdb gives TRBD2 as the D gene, but with no DNA this cannot be confirmed. Germline V gene lookup returns CDR1 DFQATT and CDR2 SNEGSKA (reference sequence). The CDR3 has 14 amino acids.

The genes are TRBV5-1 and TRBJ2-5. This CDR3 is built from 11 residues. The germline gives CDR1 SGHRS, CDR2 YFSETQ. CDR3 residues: CASSLSYLQYF.

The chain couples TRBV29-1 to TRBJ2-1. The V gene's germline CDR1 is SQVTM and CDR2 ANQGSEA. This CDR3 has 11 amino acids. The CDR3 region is CSVRKQDEQFF.

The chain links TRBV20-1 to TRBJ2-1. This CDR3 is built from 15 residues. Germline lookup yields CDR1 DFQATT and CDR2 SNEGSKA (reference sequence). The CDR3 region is CSARDLGSAYNEQFF.

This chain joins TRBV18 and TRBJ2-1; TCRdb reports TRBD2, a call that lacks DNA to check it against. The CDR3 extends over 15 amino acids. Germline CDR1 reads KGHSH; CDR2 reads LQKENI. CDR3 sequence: CASSPGLAPSHEQFF.

CDR3 region: CATSMGGLNNEQFF. This rearrangement joins TRBV15 to TRBJ2-1; there is no DNA to check the TCRdb D call of TRBD1. The CDR3 runs to 14 residues. Germline CDR1 LNHNV, CDR2 YYDKDF (reference sequence).

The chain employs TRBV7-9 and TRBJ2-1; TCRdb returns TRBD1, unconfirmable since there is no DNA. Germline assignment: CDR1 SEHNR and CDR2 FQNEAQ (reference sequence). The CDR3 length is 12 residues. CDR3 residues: CASRRQVDEQFF.

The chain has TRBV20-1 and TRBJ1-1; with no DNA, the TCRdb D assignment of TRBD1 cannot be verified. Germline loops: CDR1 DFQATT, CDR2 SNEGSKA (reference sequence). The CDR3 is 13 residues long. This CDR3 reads CSYNRGMNTEAFF.

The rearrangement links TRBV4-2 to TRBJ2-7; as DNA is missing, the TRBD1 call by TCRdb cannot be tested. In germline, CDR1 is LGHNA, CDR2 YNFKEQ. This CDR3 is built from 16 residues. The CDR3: CASSQDYRGPSYEQYF.

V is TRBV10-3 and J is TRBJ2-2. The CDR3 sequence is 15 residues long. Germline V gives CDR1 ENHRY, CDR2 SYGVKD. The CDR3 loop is CAISESQTPTGELFF.

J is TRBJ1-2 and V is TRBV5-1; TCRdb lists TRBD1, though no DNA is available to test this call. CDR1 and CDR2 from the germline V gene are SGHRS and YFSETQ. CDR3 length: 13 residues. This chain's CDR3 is CASSIDSPYGYTF. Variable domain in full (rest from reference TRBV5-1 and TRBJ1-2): KAGVTQTPRYLIKTRGQQVTLSCSPISGHRSVSWYQQTPGQGLQFLFEYFSETQRNKGNFPGRFSGRQFSNSRSEMNVSTLELGDSALYLCASSIDSPYGYTFGSGTRLTVV.

Here the CDR3 reads CSSEAWRASTDTQYF. The chain is built from TRBV20-1 and TRBJ2-3; with no DNA, the TCRdb D assignment of TRBD2 cannot be verified. The germline V gene has CDR1 DFQATT and CDR2 SNEGSKA (reference sequence). The CDR3 consists of 15 residues.

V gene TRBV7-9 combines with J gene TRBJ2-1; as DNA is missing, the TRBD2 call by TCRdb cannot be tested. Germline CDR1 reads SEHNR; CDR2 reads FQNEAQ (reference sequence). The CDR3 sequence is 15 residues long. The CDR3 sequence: CASSLGRREGLEQFF.

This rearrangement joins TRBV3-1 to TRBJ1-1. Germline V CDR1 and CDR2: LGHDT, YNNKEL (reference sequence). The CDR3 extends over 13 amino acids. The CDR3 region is CASSQVPRLEAFF.

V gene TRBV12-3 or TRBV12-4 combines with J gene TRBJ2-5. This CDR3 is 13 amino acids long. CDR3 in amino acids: CASARNHQETQYF.

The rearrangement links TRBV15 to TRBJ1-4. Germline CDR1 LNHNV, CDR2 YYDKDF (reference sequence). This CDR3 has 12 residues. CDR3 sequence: CATSRVREKLFF.

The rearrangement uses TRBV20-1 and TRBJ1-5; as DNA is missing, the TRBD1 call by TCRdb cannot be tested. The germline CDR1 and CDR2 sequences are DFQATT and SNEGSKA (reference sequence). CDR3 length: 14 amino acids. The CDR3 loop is CSARPVTGSQPQHF.

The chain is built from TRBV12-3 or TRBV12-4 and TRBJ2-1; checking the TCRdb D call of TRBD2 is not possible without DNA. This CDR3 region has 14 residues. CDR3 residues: CASILAGTHNEQFF.

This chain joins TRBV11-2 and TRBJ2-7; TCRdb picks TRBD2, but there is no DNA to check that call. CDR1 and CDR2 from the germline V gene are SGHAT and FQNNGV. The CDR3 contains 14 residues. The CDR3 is CASSLLAGVGEQYF.